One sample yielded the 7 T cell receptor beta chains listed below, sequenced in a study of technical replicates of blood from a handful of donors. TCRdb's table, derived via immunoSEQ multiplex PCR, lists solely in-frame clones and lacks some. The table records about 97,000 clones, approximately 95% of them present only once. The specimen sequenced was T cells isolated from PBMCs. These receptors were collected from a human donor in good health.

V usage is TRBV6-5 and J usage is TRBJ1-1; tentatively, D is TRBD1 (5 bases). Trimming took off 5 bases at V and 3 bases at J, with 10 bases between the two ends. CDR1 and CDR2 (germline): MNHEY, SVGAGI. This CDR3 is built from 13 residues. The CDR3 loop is CASSGGTYTEAFF. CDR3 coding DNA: TGTGCCAGCAGTGGAGGGACGTACACTGAAGCTTTCTTT.

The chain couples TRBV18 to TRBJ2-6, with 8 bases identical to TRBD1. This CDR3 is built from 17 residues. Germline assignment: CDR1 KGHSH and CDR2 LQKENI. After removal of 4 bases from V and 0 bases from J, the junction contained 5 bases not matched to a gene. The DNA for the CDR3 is TGTGCCAGCTCACGCGGGACAGGTTCCTCTGGGGCCAACGTCCTGACTTTC. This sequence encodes CASSRGTGSSGANVLTF.

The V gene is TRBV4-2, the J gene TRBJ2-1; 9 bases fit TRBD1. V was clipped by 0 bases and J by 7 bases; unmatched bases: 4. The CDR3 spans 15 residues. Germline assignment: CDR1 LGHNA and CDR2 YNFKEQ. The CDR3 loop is CASSQEQGAMNEQFF. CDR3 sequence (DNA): TGTGCCAGCAGCCAAGAACAGGGGGCGATGAATGAGCAGTTCTTC.

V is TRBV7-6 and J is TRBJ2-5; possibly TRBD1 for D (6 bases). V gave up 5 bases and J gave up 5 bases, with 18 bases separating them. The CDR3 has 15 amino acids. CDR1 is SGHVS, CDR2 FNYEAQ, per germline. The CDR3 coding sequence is TGTGCCAGCAGCCCTAGACAGGCCGAAGGGGAGACCCAGTACTTC. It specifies CASSPRQAEGETQYF.

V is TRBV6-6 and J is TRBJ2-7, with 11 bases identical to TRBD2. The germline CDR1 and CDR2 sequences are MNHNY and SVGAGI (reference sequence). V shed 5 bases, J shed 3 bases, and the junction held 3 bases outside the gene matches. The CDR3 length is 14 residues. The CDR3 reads CASSPTSGSYEQYF. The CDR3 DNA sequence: TGTGCCAGCAGTCCTACTAGCGGGAGCTACGAGCAGTACTTC.

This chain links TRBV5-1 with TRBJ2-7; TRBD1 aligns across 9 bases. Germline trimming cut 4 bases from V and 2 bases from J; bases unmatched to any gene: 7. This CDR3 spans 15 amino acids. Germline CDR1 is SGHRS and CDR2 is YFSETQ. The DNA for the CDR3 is TGCGCCAGCAGCCAAACCGGGACAGGGACCTACGAGCAGTACTTC. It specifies CASSQTGTGTYEQYF. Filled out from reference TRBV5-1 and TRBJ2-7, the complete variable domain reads KAGVTQTPRYLIKTRGQQVTLSCSPISGHRSVSWYQQTPGQGLQFLFEYFSETQRNKGNFPGRFSGRQFSNSRSEMNVSTLELGDSALYLCASSQTGTGTYEQYFGPGTRLTVT.

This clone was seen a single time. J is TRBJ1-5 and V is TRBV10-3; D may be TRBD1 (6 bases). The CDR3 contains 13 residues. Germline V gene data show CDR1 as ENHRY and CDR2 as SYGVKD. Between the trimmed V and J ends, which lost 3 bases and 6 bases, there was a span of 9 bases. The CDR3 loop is CAISESGAQPQHF. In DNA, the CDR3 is TGTGCCATCAGTGAATCAGGGGCTCAGCCCCAGCATTTT.